The 22 T cell receptor beta chains given below trace back to one sample, sequenced in a study of T cell changes during pregnancy in multiple sclerosis (dated by TCRdb to the late 2010s). Library creation used the immunoSEQ multiplex PCR assay. TCRdb retrieved this table from immuneACCESS and kept in-frame rearrangements only. Not all clones are present; in checked studies, unresolved V genes account for under half, and no reason is known for the remainder. For this sample the table gives about 17,000 clones, of which 84% were detected only once. About 18% of the sample belongs to the ten largest clones. The sequences come from CD8+ T cells from peripheral blood mononuclear cells, collected in the third trimester of pregnancy. These receptors all come from a female donor in good health, enrolled as a control in a pregnancy study.

This rearrangement joins TRBV29-1 to TRBJ2-7; 7 nucleotides match TRBD2. The V gene's germline CDR1 is SQVTM and CDR2 ANQGSEA. The CDR3 totals 15 residues. V was clipped by 2 bases and J by 1 base; unmatched bases: 8. CDR3 sequence (DNA): TGCAGCGTTGAACTAGCGGACACCGAATCCTACGAGCAGTACTTC. Residues: CSVELADTESYEQYF.

This sequence joins TRBV27 and TRBJ2-3; 8 bases fit TRBD1. V lost 0 bases, J lost 3 bases, and 5 bases stayed unmatched. CDR3 size: 16 residues. CDR1 and CDR2 from the germline V gene are MNHEY and SMNVEV (reference sequence). DNA of the CDR3: TGTGCCAGCAGTTTATCGCGGGACAGGCGAACAGATACGCAGTATTTT. Its protein is CASSLSRDRRTDTQYF.

The rearrangement links TRBV9 to TRBJ1-2; D possibly corresponds to TRBD1 (6 bases). Germline values: CDR1 SGDLS, CDR2 YYNGEE. The length of the CDR3 is 13 residues. The V end lost 0 bases, the J end lost 8 bases, and 11 bases lay between the germline ends. The CDR3 protein is CASSVGGGLGYTF. The CDR3, as DNA: TGTGCCAGCAGCGTAGGTGGGGGCTTAGGCTACACCTTC.

Note on this clone: Other DNA sequences in the same sample also yield this CDR3. The chain recombines TRBV7-9 with TRBJ2-1; 15 nucleotides align to TRBD2. CDR1 and CDR2 (germline): SEHNR, FQNEAQ (reference sequence). The V and J ends lost 0 bases and 10 bases, in that order; junction bases with no gene match: 7. The CDR3 is 17 amino acids. The CDR3 region is CASSLAGGLAGGREQFF. CDR3 in DNA: TGTGCCAGCAGCTTAGCAGGGGGACTAGCGGGAGGTCGAGAGCAGTTCTTC. The full variable domain, rest sourced from reference TRBV7-9 and TRBJ2-1, is DTGVSQNPRHKITKRGQNVTFRCDPISEHNRLYWYRQTLGQGPEFLTYFQNEAQLEKSRLLSDRFSAERPKGSFSTLEIQRTEQGDSAMYLCASSLAGGLAGGREQFFGPGTRLTVL.

The chain has TRBV27 and TRBJ1-2; the match to TRBD1 covers 8 bases. Germline V lookup: CDR1 MNHEY, CDR2 SMNVEV (reference sequence). The CDR3 sequence is 12 residues long. V shed 6 bases and J 6 bases; nucleotides not matched to a gene: 3. The CDR3 DNA sequence: TGTGCCAGCAGAACAGGGGGAGATGGCTACACCTTC. Amino acid sequence: CASRTGGDGYTF.

The chain joins TRBV9 to TRBJ2-7, with 7 nucleotides matching TRBD1. Germline V gene data show CDR1 as SGDLS and CDR2 as YYNGEE. The CDR3 spans 15 residues. V shed 4 bases and J 7 bases; nucleotides not matched to a gene: 14. The CDR3 sequence: CASSIGTDDWDEQYF. The CDR3 coding sequence is TGTGCCAGCAGCATCGGGACAGATGATTGGGATGAGCAGTACTTC.

The chain carries TRBV5-5 and TRBJ2-5; 14 bases map to TRBD2. Germline trimming cut 4 bases from V and 5 bases from J; bases unmatched to any gene: 4. The germline gives CDR1 SGHKS, CDR2 YYEKEE (reference sequence). CDR3 length: 15 residues. The CDR3: CASSPGLAGAETQYF. The DNA for the CDR3 is TGTGCCAGCAGCCCGGGACTAGCGGGAGCCGAGACCCAGTACTTC.

The rearrangement uses TRBV27 and TRBJ2-7; 14 nucleotides align to TRBD2. The V segment lost 4 bases and the J segment 6 bases; nucleotides outside the gene matches: 5. The CDR3 length is 15 residues. Germline CDR1 MNHEY, CDR2 SMNVEV (reference sequence). Here the CDR3 reads CASSSPGLAGVEQYF. The CDR3 DNA reads TGTGCCAGCAGTTCCCCGGGACTAGCGGGAGTCGAGCAGTACTTC.

V usage is TRBV5-1 and J usage is TRBJ2-1; D unclear. The germline V gene encodes CDR1 SGHRS and CDR2 YFSETQ. Trimming removed 6 bases from V and 0 bases from J, with 10 bases in between. This CDR3 comprises 14 residues. In DNA, the CDR3 is TGCGCCAGCACCGAGGAGAGCTCCTACAATGAGCAGTTCTTC. Protein sequence: CASTEESSYNEQFF.

The rearrangement uses TRBV7-9 and TRBJ1-4, with D tentatively TRBD1 (6 bases). Germline V gene lookup returns CDR1 SEHNR and CDR2 FQNEAQ (reference sequence). The germline V and J ends were trimmed by 6 bases and 0 bases, with 8 bases remaining between them. CDR3 length: 14 residues. This CDR3 is CASRQGTTNEKLFF. In nucleotides, the CDR3 is TGTGCCAGCAGGCAGGGGACAACTAATGAAAAACTGTTTTTT.

The CDR3 here is CASSDDRGLQETQYF. Written as DNA, the CDR3 is TGTGCCAGCAGCGATGACAGGGGATTACAAGAGACCCAGTACTTC. V and J are TRBV7-6 and TRBJ2-5; 8 nucleotides line up with TRBD1. The CDR3 spans 15 residues. Germline V gene sequence: CDR1 SGHVS, CDR2 FNYEAQ. After removal of 5 bases from V and 2 bases from J, the junction contained 7 bases not matched to a gene.

This chain links TRBV27 with TRBJ2-7; TRBD1 might be the D (7 bases). This CDR3 is built from 13 residues. Looked up from germline, CDR1 is MNHEY and CDR2 is SMNVEV (reference sequence). Between the trimmed V and J ends, which lost 5 bases and 6 bases, there was a span of 14 bases. The CDR3 loop reads CASSDREAGEQYF. For the CDR3, the DNA is TGTGCCAGCAGTGACAGGGAAGCGGGCGAGCAGTACTTC.

The rearrangement links TRBV13 to TRBJ1-1; 7 bases line up with TRBD1. The germline V gene has CDR1 PRHDT and CDR2 FYEKMQ (reference sequence). Losses at the gene ends were 3 bases for V and 2 bases for J; bases not matched to a gene: 6. This CDR3 spans 15 amino acids. In DNA form, the CDR3 reads TGTGCCAGCAGCTTCATGGGACAGAGTAACACTGAAGCTTTCTTT. Amino acid sequence: CASSFMGQSNTEAFF.

CDR3 protein: CASSGYRGNSYEQYF. In DNA, the CDR3 is TGCGCCAGCAGTGGATACAGGGGGAATTCCTACGAGCAGTACTTC. The chain joins TRBV10-1 to TRBJ2-7, with 8 bases lining up with TRBD1. Unmatched junction bases numbered 6, after V lost 4 bases and J lost 1 base. This CDR3 spans 15 amino acids. Germline CDR1 reads WNHNN; CDR2 reads SYGVQD (reference sequence).

The J gene is TRBJ1-4, the V gene TRBV7-2; no reliable D call. The germline V gene encodes CDR1 SGHTA and CDR2 FQGNSA. The CDR3 is 16 residues long. Trimming removed 5 bases at V and 7 bases at J, with 20 bases between. CDR3 residues: CASSPESRVWGEKLFF. In DNA, the CDR3 is TGTGCCAGCAGCCCGGAGTCGCGGGTTTGGGGTGAAAAACTGTTTTTT. Combining the CDR3 with reference TRBV7-2 and TRBJ1-4 gives the whole variable domain GAGVSQSPSNKVTEKGKDVELRCDPISGHTALYWYRQSLGQGLEFLIYFQGNSAPDKSGLPSDRFSAERTGGSVSTLTIQRTQQEDSAVYLCASSPESRVWGEKLFFGSGTQLSVL.

V usage is TRBV28 and J usage is TRBJ2-1; the D gene is possibly TRBD1 (6 bases). The V gene's germline CDR1 is MDHEN and CDR2 SYDVKM. The CDR3 sequence is 13 residues long. Deletions cut 2 bases from V and 10 bases from J, with 12 bases between. CDR3 protein: CASSLGGGTEQFF. CDR3 in DNA: TGTGCCAGCAGTTTAGGCGGTGGGACAGAGCAGTTCTTC.

The gene calls are TRBV6-1 and TRBJ2-5; 8 nucleotides agree with TRBD2. There are 13 residues in the CDR3. Germline lookup yields CDR1 MNHNS and CDR2 SASEGT. The ends lost 10 bases at V and 0 bases at J; junction bases unmatched: 4. CDR3 protein: CATPSGYQETQYF. The CDR3 region has the DNA TGTGCCACCCCTAGCGGGTACCAAGAGACCCAGTACTTC.

V gene TRBV4-3 combines with J gene TRBJ1-2; 7 nucleotides align to TRBD1. The V segment lost 2 bases and the J segment 5 bases; nucleotides outside the gene matches: 11. CDR1 LGHNA and CDR2 YSLEER come from the germline V gene. The CDR3 sequence is 16 residues long. The CDR3: CASSQLRQGLGYGYTF. In DNA, the CDR3 is TGCGCCAGCAGCCAACTACGACAGGGACTCGGGTATGGCTACACCTTC.

The chain has TRBV13 and TRBJ2-7, with 8 nucleotides matching TRBD1. The CDR3 spans 14 residues. Trimming at V came to 5 bases and at J to 3 bases, leaving 6 bases not matched to a gene. CDR1 is PRHDT, CDR2 FYEKMQ, per germline (reference sequence). In DNA form, the CDR3 reads TGTGCCAGCAGCGCCGGGACAGGAGTCTACGAGCAGTACTTC. Translation: CASSAGTGVYEQYF.

V and J are TRBV27 and TRBJ2-2; D unclear. The CDR3 is 14 residues long. V lost 0 bases to trimming and J lost 9 bases, with 11 bases between them. CDR1 is MNHEY, CDR2 SMNVEV, per germline (reference sequence). CDR3 DNA sequence: TGTGCCAGCAGTTTATCCGTCGGTACGAGGGAGCTGTTTTTT. It yields the protein CASSLSVGTRELFF.

The chain is built from TRBV18 and TRBJ2-7; TRBD1 agrees at 11 bases. With 1 base clipped from V and 1 base from J, the junction kept 6 bases outside the gene matches. The CDR3 loop spans 17 amino acids. Germline V gene lookup returns CDR1 KGHSH and CDR2 LQKENI. The CDR3 sequence is CASSPQGQGVGSYEQYF. CDR3 coding DNA: TGTGCCAGCTCACCACAGGGACAGGGGGTAGGTTCCTACGAGCAGTACTTC.

This chain joins TRBV5-1 and TRBJ1-6, with TRBD1 identical over 12 bases. Looked up from germline, CDR1 is SGHRS and CDR2 is YFSETQ. This CDR3 comprises 16 residues. Losses at the gene ends were 5 bases for V and 8 bases for J; bases not matched to a gene: 8. CDR3 region: CASRRPGQGADSPLHF. The CDR3 region has the DNA TGCGCCAGCAGACGTCCGGGACAGGGGGCTGATTCACCCCTCCACTTT.